These 3 T cell receptor beta chains came from one sample sequenced in a study of Graves' ophthalmopathy and Graves' hyperthyroidism. RNA transcripts provided the template for amplifying TCR beta CDR3 regions. RT-PCR with HTBI primers came first, then second-round multiplex PCR. TCRdb reanalysed the multiplex PCR reads using MiXCR and keeps one entry per CDR3 protein. The table lists roughly 500,000 distinct CDR3 sequences, about an eighth of them singletons, with 9.8% in the top ten. The source material was blood. The receptor set was obtained from a woman between 25 and 40 years old with Graves' ophthalmopathy.

This clonotype was counted ten times or more. The chain couples TRBV12-5 to TRBJ1-2, with D maybe TRBD1 (5 bases). CDR3 length equals 14 residues. V dropped 3 bases and J dropped 0 bases, with 8 bases sitting between them. Germline V gene data show CDR1 as LGHNT and CDR2 as FRNRAP. The CDR3 DNA reads TGTGCTAGTGGTTTCATGACAGCTAACTATGGCTACACCTTC. Translation: CASGFMTANYGYTF. Full variable domain (missing parts from reference TRBV12-5 and TRBJ1-2): DARVTQTPRHKVTEMGQEVTMRCQPILGHNTVFWYRQTMMQGLELLAYFRNRAPLDDSGMPKDRFSAEMPDATLATLKIQPSEPRDSAVYFCASGFMTANYGYTFGSGTRLTVV.

This clonotype was observed at least ten times. The chain joins TRBV24-1 to TRBJ2-5, with TRBD2 matching 10 bases. Germline V gives CDR1 KGHDR, CDR2 SFDVKD. This CDR3 has 16 amino acids. J gave up 1 base and V 1 base, and 2 bases lay outside the gene matches. The CDR3, as DNA: TGTGCCACCAGTGATTTCCCTAGCGGGGGCCAAGAGACCCAGTACTTC. It encodes CATSDFPSGGQETQYF.

This clonotype was detected many times. This rearrangement joins TRBV12-3 or TRBV12-4 to TRBJ1-1, with D possibly TRBD1 on 5 matching bases. The V and J ends lost 2 bases and 0 bases respectively, with 13 bases between them. The CDR3 runs to 16 residues. The CDR3 protein is CASSLFGGNLNTEAFF. The CDR3 nucleotides read TGTGCCAGCAGTTTATTCGGGGGAAACTTGAACACTGAAGCTTTCTTT.